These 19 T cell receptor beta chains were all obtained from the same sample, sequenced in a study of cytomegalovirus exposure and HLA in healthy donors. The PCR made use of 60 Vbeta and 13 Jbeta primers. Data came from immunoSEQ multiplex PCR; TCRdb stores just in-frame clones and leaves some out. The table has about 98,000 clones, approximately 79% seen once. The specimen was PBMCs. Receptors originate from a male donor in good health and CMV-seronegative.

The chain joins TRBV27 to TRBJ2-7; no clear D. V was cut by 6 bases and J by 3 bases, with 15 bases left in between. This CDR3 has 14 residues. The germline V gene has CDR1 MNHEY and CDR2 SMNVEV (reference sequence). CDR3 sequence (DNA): TGTGCCAGCAGCGAAAGGAGACCCTACTACGAGCAGTACTTC. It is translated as CASSERRPYYEQYF.

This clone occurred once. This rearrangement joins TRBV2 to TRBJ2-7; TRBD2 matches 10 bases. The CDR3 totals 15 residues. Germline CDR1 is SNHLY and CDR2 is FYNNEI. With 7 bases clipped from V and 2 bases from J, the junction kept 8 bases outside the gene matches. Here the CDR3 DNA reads TGTGCCAGCAAGGCTAGCGGGAGCCTTACCTACGAGCAGTACTTC. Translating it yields CASKASGSLTYEQYF.

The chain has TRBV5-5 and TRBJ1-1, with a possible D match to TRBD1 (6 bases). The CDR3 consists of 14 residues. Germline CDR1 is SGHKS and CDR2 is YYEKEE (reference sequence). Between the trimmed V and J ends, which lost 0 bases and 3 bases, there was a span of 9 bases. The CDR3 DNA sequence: TGTGCCAGCAGCTTGGAACAGGGTTACACTGAAGCTTTCTTT. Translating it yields CASSLEQGYTEAFF.

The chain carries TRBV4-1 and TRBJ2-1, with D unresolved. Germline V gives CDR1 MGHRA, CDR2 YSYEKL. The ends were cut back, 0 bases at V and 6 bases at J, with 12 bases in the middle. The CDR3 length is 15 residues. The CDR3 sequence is CASSQETAGFNEQFF. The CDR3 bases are TGCGCCAGCAGCCAAGAAACTGCAGGATTCAATGAGCAGTTCTTC.

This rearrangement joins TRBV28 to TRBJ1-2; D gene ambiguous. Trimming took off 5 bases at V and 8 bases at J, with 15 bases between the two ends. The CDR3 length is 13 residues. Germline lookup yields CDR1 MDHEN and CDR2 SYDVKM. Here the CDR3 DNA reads TGTGCCAGCAGTCCCGGCGGGGTTCAGGGCTACACCTTC. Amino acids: CASSPGGVQGYTF.

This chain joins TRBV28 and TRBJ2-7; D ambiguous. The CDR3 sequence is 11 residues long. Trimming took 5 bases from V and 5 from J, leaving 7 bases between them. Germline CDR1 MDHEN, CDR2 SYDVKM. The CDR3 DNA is TGTGCCAGCAGTCCCCAGAACGAGCAGTACTTC. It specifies CASSPQNEQYF.

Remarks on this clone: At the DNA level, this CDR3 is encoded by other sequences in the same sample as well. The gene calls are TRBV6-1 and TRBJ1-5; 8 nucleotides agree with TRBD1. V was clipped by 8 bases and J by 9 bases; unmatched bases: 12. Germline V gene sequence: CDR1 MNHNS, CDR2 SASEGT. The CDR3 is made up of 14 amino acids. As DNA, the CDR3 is TGTGCCAGCGCGGGGACAGGTATATCGGGGCCCCAGCATTTT. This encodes CASAGTGISGPQHF.

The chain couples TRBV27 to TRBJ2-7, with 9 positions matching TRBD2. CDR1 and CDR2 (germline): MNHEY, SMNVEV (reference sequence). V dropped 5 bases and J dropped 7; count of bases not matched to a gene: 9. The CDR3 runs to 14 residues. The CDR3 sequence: CASSLKAGGGEQYF. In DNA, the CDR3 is TGTGCCAGCAGTCTAAAAGCGGGAGGCGGTGAGCAGTACTTC.

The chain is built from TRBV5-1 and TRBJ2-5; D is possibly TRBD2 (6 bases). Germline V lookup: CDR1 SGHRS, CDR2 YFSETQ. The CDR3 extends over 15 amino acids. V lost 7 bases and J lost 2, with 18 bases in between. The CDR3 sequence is CASRKGGTEQETQYF. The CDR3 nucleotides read TGCGCCAGCCGCAAAGGAGGGACGGAACAAGAGACCCAGTACTTC. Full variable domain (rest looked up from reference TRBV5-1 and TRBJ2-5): KAGVTQTPRYLIKTRGQQVTLSCSPISGHRSVSWYQQTPGQGLQFLFEYFSETQRNKGNFPGRFSGRQFSNSRSEMNVSTLELGDSALYLCASRKGGTEQETQYFGPGTRLLVL.

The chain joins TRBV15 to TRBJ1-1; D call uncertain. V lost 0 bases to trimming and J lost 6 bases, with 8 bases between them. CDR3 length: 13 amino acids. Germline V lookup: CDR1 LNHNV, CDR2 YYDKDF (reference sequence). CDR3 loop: CATSRDKGAEAFF. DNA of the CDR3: TGTGCCACCAGCAGAGATAAGGGAGCTGAAGCTTTCTTT.

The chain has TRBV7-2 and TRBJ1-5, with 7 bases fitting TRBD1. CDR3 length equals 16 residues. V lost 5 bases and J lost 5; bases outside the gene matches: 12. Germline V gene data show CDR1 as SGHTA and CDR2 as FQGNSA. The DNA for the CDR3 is TGTGCCAGCAGCCCCTTAGGGGACAGCTACTATCAGCCCCAGCATTTT. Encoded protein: CASSPLGDSYYQPQHF.

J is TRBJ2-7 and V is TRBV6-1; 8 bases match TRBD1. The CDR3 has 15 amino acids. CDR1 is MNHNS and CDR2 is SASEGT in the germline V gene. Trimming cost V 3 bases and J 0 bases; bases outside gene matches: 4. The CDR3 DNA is TGTGCCAGCAGTGACACCGGGACAGGCTCCTACGAGCAGTACTTC. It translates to CASSDTGTGSYEQYF.

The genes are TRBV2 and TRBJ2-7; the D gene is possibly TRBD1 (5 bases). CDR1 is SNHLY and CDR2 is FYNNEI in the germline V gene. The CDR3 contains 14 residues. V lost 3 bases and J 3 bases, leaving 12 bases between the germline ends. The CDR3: CASSEVRVVYEQYF. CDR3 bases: TGTGCCAGCAGTGAGGTCAGGGTGGTCTACGAGCAGTACTTC.

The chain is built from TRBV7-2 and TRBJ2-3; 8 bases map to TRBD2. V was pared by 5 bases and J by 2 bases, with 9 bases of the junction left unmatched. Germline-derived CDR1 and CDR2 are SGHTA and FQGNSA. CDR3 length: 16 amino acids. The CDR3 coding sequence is TGTGCCAGCAGCCTCGCTCCAGCGGGAGCCACAGATACGCAGTATTTT. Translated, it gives CASSLAPAGATDTQYF. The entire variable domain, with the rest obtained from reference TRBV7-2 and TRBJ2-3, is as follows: GAGVSQSPSNKVTEKGKDVELRCDPISGHTALYWYRQSLGQGLEFLIYFQGNSAPDKSGLPSDRFSAERTGGSVSTLTIQRTQQEDSAVYLCASSLAPAGATDTQYFGPGTRLTVL.

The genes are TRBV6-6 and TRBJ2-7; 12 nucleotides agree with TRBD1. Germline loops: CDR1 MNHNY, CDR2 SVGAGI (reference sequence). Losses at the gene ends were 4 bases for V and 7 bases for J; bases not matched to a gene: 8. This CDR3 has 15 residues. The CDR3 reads CASSSTGTGGNEQYF. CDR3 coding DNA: TGTGCCAGCAGTTCGACCGGGACAGGGGGCAATGAGCAGTACTTC.

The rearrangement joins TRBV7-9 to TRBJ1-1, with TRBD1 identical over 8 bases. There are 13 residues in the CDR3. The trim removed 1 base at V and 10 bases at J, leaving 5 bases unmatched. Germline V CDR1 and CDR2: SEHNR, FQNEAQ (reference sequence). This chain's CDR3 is CASSLGQGLGAFF. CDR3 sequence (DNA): TGTGCCAGCAGCTTAGGACAGGGGCTTGGAGCTTTCTTT.

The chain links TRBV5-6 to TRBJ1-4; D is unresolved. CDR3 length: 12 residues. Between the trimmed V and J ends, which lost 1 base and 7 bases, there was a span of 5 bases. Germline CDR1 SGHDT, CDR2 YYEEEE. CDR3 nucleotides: TGTGCCAGCAGCTTGTCGGTTGAAAAACTGTTTTTT. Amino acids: CASSLSVEKLFF.

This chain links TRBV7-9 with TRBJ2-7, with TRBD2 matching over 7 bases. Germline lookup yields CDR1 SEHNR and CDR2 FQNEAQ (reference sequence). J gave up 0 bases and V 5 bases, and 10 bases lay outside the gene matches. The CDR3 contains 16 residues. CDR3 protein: CASSPRTSASSYEQYF. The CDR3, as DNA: TGTGCCAGCAGCCCACGGACTAGTGCTAGCTCCTACGAGCAGTACTTC.

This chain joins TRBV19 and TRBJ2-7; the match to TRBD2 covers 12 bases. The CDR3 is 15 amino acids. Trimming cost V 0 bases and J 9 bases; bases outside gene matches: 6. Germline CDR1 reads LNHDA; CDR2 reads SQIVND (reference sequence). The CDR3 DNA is TGTGCCAGTAGTATAGATAGTACTAGCGGGAGGATGCAGTACTTC. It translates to CASSIDSTSGRMQYF.